This paragraph covers one TCR beta chain sequence. Its antigen is still unknown. The CDR3 sequence is 15 residues long. The germline V gene encodes CDR1 LGHNA and CDR2 YNFKEQ. V dropped 1 base and J dropped 4 bases, with 11 bases sitting between them. Using immunoSEQ multiplex PCR, the repertoire was profiled, and TCRdb retains in-frame clones only, with some absent. The table shows some 30,000 clones, with more than 55% occurring only once. The entry originates in a study of vaccination effects on CD4 cells after COVID-19. The wider study: A median of 72 days separated the second dose and sampling.

The ViraFEST assay expanded antigen-specific CD4+ T cells with viral peptide pools before sequencing. CD4+ T cell isolation took place after 10 days of culture. Each person got two doses of an mRNA SARS-CoV-2 vaccine, BNT162b2 or mRNA-1273. Wells each received two million PBMC, cultured with around 9.6 IU/ml IL-2 and roughly 10 ug/ml peptides. Days 3 and 7 saw half the medium replaced with IL-2 medium. Broader study findings: Just 1 of 255 vaccine-induced clones in healthy recipients was cross-reactive.

The receptor's source is a human donor who received a COVID-19 vaccine. The rearrangement joins TRBV4-2 to TRBJ1-3; D possibly corresponds to TRBD1 (6 bases). The specimen was CD4+ T cells from PBMCs cultured with SARS-CoV-2 spike peptides, collected after COVID-19 vaccination. CDR3 sequence reads: CASSQGNRDGNTIYF. DNA for the CDR3: TGTGCCAGCAGCCAAGGTAACAGGGACGGAAACACCATATATTTT.